The 14 T cell receptor beta chains given below trace back to one sample, sequenced in a study of blood T cell repertoires in COVID-19. Some clones are missing from TCRdb's copy, which holds only in-frame ones; the method was immunoSEQ multiplex PCR. The sample holds 470,000 or so clones, about 85% seen once. Sequencing input: PBMCs or T cells enriched from blood (not recorded which). The receptors come from a woman aged 18-29 years with acute COVID-19.

V is TRBV10-1 and J is TRBJ1-5; 7 positions agree with TRBD1. The CDR3 contains 15 residues. From germline, CDR1 is WNHNN and CDR2 SYGVQD (reference sequence). Trimming cost V 2 bases and J 3 bases; bases outside gene matches: 4. CDR3 in DNA: TGCGCCAGCAGTGAGAGGGACAGCCACAATCAGCCCCAGCATTTT. Protein product: CASSERDSHNQPQHF.

The chain joins TRBV6-5 to TRBJ2-2; 9 positions match TRBD1. Germline CDR1 and CDR2: MNHEY and SVGAGI. CDR3 size: 14 residues. V gave up 4 bases and J gave up 4 bases; unmatched junction bases: 1. CDR3 sequence (DNA): TGTGCCAGCAGTTCGGGACAGGGCACCGGGGAGCTGTTTTTT. It translates to CASSSGQGTGELFF.

This chain joins TRBV6-1 and TRBJ1-2, with D possibly matching TRBD1 (5 bases). Trimming left V 4 bases short and J 1 base short, with 19 bases between. The CDR3 consists of 17 residues. The V gene's germline CDR1 is MNHNS and CDR2 SASEGT. The CDR3 DNA is TGTGCCAGCAGTGCCTCGACAGTGGCAGTGATTAACTATGGCTACACCTTC. It codes for CASSASTVAVINYGYTF.

The chain is built from TRBV11-2 and TRBJ2-7; 7 nucleotides align to TRBD2. Per germline, CDR1 SGHAT and CDR2 FQNNGV. V dropped 3 bases and J dropped 0; count of bases not matched to a gene: 5. CDR3 length: 15 amino acids. CDR3 bases: TGTGCCAGCAGCTTGGTAGCGGGCCCCTCCTACGAGCAGTACTTC. Protein: CASSLVAGPSYEQYF.

The V call is TRBV7-8, the J call TRBJ1-3; no clear D. Germline CDR1 is SGHVS and CDR2 is FQNEAQ. Trimming shortened V by 5 bases and J by 0 bases, and 11 bases separated the two germline ends. The CDR3 length is 15 residues. CDR3 coding DNA: TGTGCCAGCAGCCCCGAGGAGTACTCTGGAAACACCATATATTTT. Amino acids: CASSPEEYSGNTIYF. The full variable domain, completed using reference TRBV7-8 and TRBJ1-3, is GAGVSQSPRYKVAKRGQDVALRCDPISGHVSLFWYQQALGQGPEFLTYFQNEAQLDKSGLPSDRFFAERPEGSVSTLKIQRTQQEDSAVYLCASSPEEYSGNTIYFGEGSWLTVV.

This chain uses TRBV18 with TRBJ1-2; TRBD1 matches at 10 bases. Germline assignment: CDR1 KGHSH and CDR2 LQKENI. The CDR3 spans 16 residues. V gave up 3 bases and J gave up 3 bases; unmatched junction bases: 7. The CDR3 sequence: CASSPQKTGGDYGYTF. The DNA of the CDR3 is TGTGCCAGCTCACCCCAGAAGACAGGGGGCGACTATGGCTACACCTTC.

The gene calls are TRBV28 and TRBJ1-6, with D uncertain. The germline gives CDR1 MDHEN, CDR2 SYDVKM. Trimming removed 3 bases at V and 10 bases at J, with 13 bases between. The CDR3 runs to 14 residues. The CDR3 loop reads CASSLIWEGSPLHF. DNA for the CDR3: TGTGCCAGCAGTTTGATCTGGGAGGGCTCACCCCTCCACTTT.

This clone has a single count. The gene calls are TRBV30 and TRBJ2-7; no firm D call. Trimming pared 4 bases from V and 6 bases from J, leaving 10 bases between. Germline CDR1 and CDR2: GTSNPN and SVGIG (reference sequence). The CDR3 totals 11 residues. CDR3 protein: CAWTQAGEQYF. For the CDR3, the DNA is TGTGCCTGGACGCAGGCTGGCGAGCAGTACTTC. Full variable domain (rest looked up from reference TRBV30 and TRBJ2-7): SQTIHQWPATLVQPVGSPLSLECTVEGTSNPNLYWYRQAAGRGLQLLFYSVGIGQISSEVPQNLSASRPQDRQFILSSKKLLLSDSGFYLCAWTQAGEQYFGPGTRLTVT.

This clone was seen at least ten times. This chain links TRBV6-4 with TRBJ2-3, with 11 nucleotides matching TRBD2. The CDR3 has 14 amino acids. The germline gives CDR1 MRHNA, CDR2 SNTAGT. Unmatched junction bases numbered 1, after V lost 3 bases and J lost 5 bases. The CDR3 reads CASSEGLAGDTQYF. DNA for the CDR3: TGTGCCAGCAGTGAAGGACTAGCGGGAGATACGCAGTATTTT.

V is TRBV7-9 and J is TRBJ2-7; D not resolved. The CDR3 extends over 14 amino acids. V was clipped by 0 bases and J by 6 bases, with 12 bases between them. Germline V gene data show CDR1 as SEHNR and CDR2 as FQNEAQ (reference sequence). The CDR3 loop is CASSLAGPAFEQYF. CDR3 coding DNA: TGTGCCAGCAGCTTAGCGGGCCCCGCCTTCGAGCAGTACTTC.

J is TRBJ2-1 and V is TRBV6-5; 8 bases line up with TRBD2. Germline loops: CDR1 MNHEY, CDR2 SVGAGI. Trimming cost V 8 bases and J 0 bases; bases outside gene matches: 6. The CDR3 is made up of 15 amino acids. For the CDR3, the DNA is TGTGCCAGCCGGTTAGCGGGGAGCTCCTACAATGAGCAGTTCTTC. It yields the protein CASRLAGSSYNEQFF.

This clone was observed a few times. Here the CDR3 DNA reads TGTGCCAGCAGCTTAGAGCCAGGGGACTATGGCTACACCTTC. Encoded protein: CASSLEPGDYGYTF. J is TRBJ1-2 and V is TRBV11-2, with D perhaps matching TRBD1 (6 bases). The CDR3 is 14 amino acids. The V gene lost 0 bases and the J gene lost 3 bases, with 8 bases spanning the gap. CDR1 is SGHAT and CDR2 is FQNNGV in the germline V gene.

The chain uses TRBV10-1 and TRBJ2-1; TRBD2 matches at 13 bases. The CDR3 loop spans 15 amino acids. V lost 4 bases to trimming and J lost 5 bases; unmatched junction nucleotides: 2. CDR1 WNHNN and CDR2 SYGVQD come from the germline V gene (reference sequence). The DNA of the CDR3 is TGCGCCAGCAGTGTGGGGACTAGCGGGGACAATGAGCAGTTCTTC. Protein: CASSVGTSGDNEQFF.

The V and J genes are TRBV11-2 and TRBJ2-1; 9 bases agree with TRBD1. This CDR3 comprises 16 residues. Germline V lookup: CDR1 SGHAT, CDR2 FQNNGV. V lost 5 bases, J lost 8 bases, and 13 bases stayed unmatched. The CDR3 spells CASSPSRDRASDEQFF. The DNA of the CDR3 is TGTGCCAGCAGCCCAAGCCGGGACAGGGCTTCGGATGAGCAGTTCTTC.